The source of this TCR beta chain is a study of blood T cell repertoires in COVID-19. Turning to the study itself: Samples taken during acute and convalescent COVID-19 were collected in the United States, Italy and Spain.

As processed by the authors: How many nucleated cells were present was estimated from reference gene primer amplification. Here immunoSEQ multiplex PCR was the method, and the copy in TCRdb shows in-frame clones only, minus some. V, J and clone size reflect that table, while D and trimming were determined from the DNA. The sample lists 85,000 to 120,000 clones, 70% to 90% occurring once. Germline V gene lookup returns CDR1 MNHEY and CDR2 SVGAGI. CDR3 length equals 13 residues. V lost 6 bases, J lost 6 bases, and 11 bases lay in between. This TCR derives from a man aged 45-65 years with active or convalescent COVID-19. Sequencing was performed on peripheral blood. The rearrangement uses TRBV6-5 and TRBJ2-2; D remains unclear. Here the CDR3 DNA reads TGTGCCAGCAGGCCGACTGGGTCCGGGGAGCTGTTTTTT. This sequence encodes CASRPTGSGELFF.